Listed here are 20 T cell receptor beta chains from one sample, sequenced in a study of cytomegalovirus exposure and HLA in healthy donors. Libraries were prepared by immunoSEQ multiplex PCR; TCRdb keeps only in-frame clonotypes and omits some of them. Of 200,000 or so clones listed, roughly 84% are singletons. The sequencing input was PBMCs. The receptors stem from a woman under 30 in good health and CMV-seropositive.

The chain joins TRBV27 to TRBJ2-1; 12 positions agree with TRBD2. The J segment lost 2 bases and the V segment lost 0 bases, leaving 5 bases of the junction unmatched. Germline V gene lookup returns CDR1 MNHEY and CDR2 SMNVEV (reference sequence). The CDR3 sequence is 18 residues long. CDR3 in amino acids: CASSLSSLAGGPYNEQFF. CDR3 DNA sequence: TGTGCCAGCAGTTTATCCTCGCTAGCGGGAGGGCCCTACAATGAGCAGTTCTTC.

The V and J genes are TRBV4-2 and TRBJ2-5; TRBD1 aligns across 8 bases. Germline CDR1 reads LGHNA; CDR2 reads YNFKEQ. V trimming: 0 bases; J trimming: 5 bases; junction bases outside the gene matches: 11. The CDR3 has 17 residues. The CDR3 protein is CASSQDRFAGGAETQYF. For the CDR3, the DNA is TGTGCCAGCAGCCAAGACCGTTTCGCAGGGGGCGCCGAGACCCAGTACTTC.

The DNA for the CDR3 is TGTGCCTGGAAACCCACTAGTTGGGAGACCCAGTACTTC. Translating it yields CAWKPTSWETQYF. The V gene is TRBV30, the J gene TRBJ2-5; TRBD2 might be the D (5 bases). The CDR3 sequence is 13 residues long. Germline loops: CDR1 GTSNPN, CDR2 SVGIG (reference sequence). V lost 4 bases and J lost 5, with 14 bases in between.

V and J are TRBV28 and TRBJ2-4; D is perhaps TRBD2 (5 bases). Trimming pared 2 bases from V and 7 bases from J, leaving 12 bases between. Germline V gives CDR1 MDHEN, CDR2 SYDVKM. The CDR3 runs to 14 residues. CDR3 DNA sequence: TGTGCCAGCAGTTTAGTGAGCGGACCTAACATTCAGTACTTC. This encodes CASSLVSGPNIQYF.

The V and J genes are TRBV4-1 and TRBJ2-7; possibly TRBD2 for D (6 bases). Germline V gives CDR1 MGHRA, CDR2 YSYEKL. CDR3 length equals 13 residues. The V and J ends lost 1 base and 5 bases respectively, with 9 bases between them. CDR3 in amino acids: CASSQASGDEQYF. CDR3 sequence (DNA): TGCGCCAGCAGCCAAGCGTCGGGGGACGAGCAGTACTTC.

This clone was observed a single time. The genes are TRBV4-2 and TRBJ2-1, with TRBD2 matching over 10 bases. The CDR3 sequence is 15 residues long. The J segment lost 7 bases and the V segment lost 2 bases, leaving 5 bases of the junction unmatched. Germline V gene lookup returns CDR1 LGHNA and CDR2 YNFKEQ. The CDR3 reads CASSQFPGLANEQFF. DNA of the CDR3: TGTGCCAGCAGCCAATTCCCGGGACTAGCGAATGAGCAGTTCTTC.

This clone occurred a few times. The chain recombines TRBV2 with TRBJ2-7; no reliable D call. The CDR3 is made up of 11 amino acids. Germline lookup yields CDR1 SNHLY and CDR2 FYNNEI. V was shortened by 4 bases and J by 7 bases, with 8 bases between the two germline ends. The CDR3: CASSAPGEQYF. The CDR3 nucleotides are TGTGCCAGCAGTGCGCCAGGAGAGCAGTACTTC.

This rearrangement joins TRBV7-9 to TRBJ1-2; D is perhaps TRBD1 (6 bases). The CDR3 consists of 17 residues. V lost 2 bases to trimming and J lost 6 bases, with 22 bases between them. Germline assignment: CDR1 SEHNR and CDR2 FQNEAQ (reference sequence). DNA of the CDR3: TGTGCCAGCAGCTTAACATCGGGGGGGCAATACACGGATGGCTACACCTTC. Protein: CASSLTSGGQYTDGYTF.

This chain joins TRBV5-1 and TRBJ2-7; the match to TRBD1 covers 7 bases. The germline gives CDR1 SGHRS, CDR2 YFSETQ. This CDR3 spans 13 amino acids. With 4 bases clipped from V and 2 bases from J, the junction kept 3 bases outside the gene matches. The CDR3 loop reads CASSRGQPYEQYF. In nucleotides, the CDR3 is TGCGCCAGCAGCAGGGGACAGCCCTACGAGCAGTACTTC.

This clone has only a few counts. This chain uses TRBV4-1 with TRBJ2-7; 7 bases map to TRBD1. The trim removed 5 bases at V and 7 bases at J, leaving 5 bases unmatched. The CDR3 has 12 residues. Germline CDR1 reads MGHRA; CDR2 reads YSYEKL. CDR3 amino acids: CASSFGQAEQYF. CDR3 nucleotide sequence: TGCGCCAGCAGCTTCGGACAGGCGGAGCAGTACTTC.

This clone has only a few counts. The chain couples TRBV28 to TRBJ1-2; maybe TRBD1 (5 bases). The CDR3 runs to 12 residues. The germline V gene has CDR1 MDHEN and CDR2 SYDVKM. Trimming took 8 bases from V and 8 from J, leaving 15 bases between them. This chain's CDR3 is CASADGAYGYTF. The CDR3 DNA is TGTGCCAGCGCCGATGGGGCGTACGGCTACACCTTC.

The chain links TRBV6-5 to TRBJ2-2; possibly TRBD2 for D (6 bases). V was shortened by 2 bases and J by 6 bases, with 10 bases between the two germline ends. The CDR3 spans 14 residues. Germline values: CDR1 MNHEY, CDR2 SVGAGI. CDR3 nucleotides: TGTGCCAGCAGTTACGGGGGGTTGGCCGGGGAGCTGTTTTTT. It specifies CASSYGGLAGELFF.

The DNA for the CDR3 is TGTGCCAGCAGCCACAGGGACAGGGAAGCTTTCTTT. Protein product: CASSHRDREAFF. This chain connects TRBV6-6 to TRBJ1-1; 8 nucleotides agree with TRBD1. V lost 6 bases, J lost 8 bases, and 5 bases stayed unmatched. In germline, CDR1 is MNHNY, CDR2 SVGAGI (reference sequence). The CDR3 is 12 amino acids.

This clone appeared once. V is TRBV28 and J is TRBJ2-7, with 8 bases that match TRBD1. The V and J ends lost 6 bases and 1 base, in that order; junction bases with no gene match: 5. This CDR3 has 14 residues. CDR1 and CDR2 from the germline V gene are MDHEN and SYDVKM. Written as DNA, the CDR3 is TGTGCCAGCAGCCAAGGACAGGGATCCTACGAGCAGTACTTC. Its translation is CASSQGQGSYEQYF. Variable domain in full (rest from reference TRBV28 and TRBJ2-7): DVKVTQSSRYLVKRTGEKVFLECVQDMDHENMFWYRQDPGLGLRLIYFSYDVKMKEKGDIPEGYSVSREKKERFSLILESASTNQTSMYLCASSQGQGSYEQYFGPGTRLTVT.

The gene calls are TRBV28 and TRBJ2-3; maybe TRBD1 (6 bases). The CDR3 has 15 residues. Germline V lookup: CDR1 MDHEN, CDR2 SYDVKM. Trimming shortened V by 2 bases and J by 2 bases, and 11 bases separated the two germline ends. CDR3 DNA sequence: TGTGCCAGCAGTTTAGGGGGCGCACACACAGATACGCAGTATTTT. Its protein product is CASSLGGAHTDTQYF.

The V call is TRBV5-5, the J call TRBJ1-4; no clear D gene. The germline gives CDR1 SGHKS, CDR2 YYEKEE (reference sequence). The CDR3 has 16 amino acids. With 4 bases removed from V and 6 bases from J, the gap between germline ends came to 19 bases. The CDR3 bases are TGTGCCAGCAGCCCCACGGACCCGAAGAGGGATGAAAAACTGTTTTTT. It codes for CASSPTDPKRDEKLFF.

This clone was detected only once. This sequence joins TRBV7-7 and TRBJ2-2, with a tentative D call TRBD1 (5 bases). Trimming took off 1 base at V and 1 base at J, with 7 bases between the two ends. CDR3 length: 15 residues. Germline CDR1 SSHAT, CDR2 FNYEAQ (reference sequence). The CDR3 region is CASSLGTGNTGELFF. The CDR3 DNA is TGTGCCAGCAGCTTAGGAACAGGGAACACCGGGGAGCTGTTTTTT. Drawing the rest from reference TRBV7-7 and TRBJ2-2, the complete variable domain is GAGVSQSPRYKVTKRGQDVTLRCDPISSHATLYWYQQALGQGPEFLTYFNYEAQPDKSGLPSDRFSAERPEGSISTLTIQRTEQRDSAMYRCASSLGTGNTGELFFGEGSRLTVL.

This chain uses TRBV2 with TRBJ2-6; no firm D call. The germline V gene has CDR1 SNHLY and CDR2 FYNNEI. CDR3 length: 16 residues. The germline V and J ends were trimmed by 8 bases and 0 bases, with 14 bases remaining between them. The CDR3 protein is CASGEVSLSGANVLTF. The CDR3 bases are TGTGCCAGCGGCGAAGTTTCTCTCTCTGGGGCCAACGTCCTGACTTTC.

The V call is TRBV5-1, the J call TRBJ2-2; tentative D call: TRBD1 (5 bases). Trimming pared 6 bases from V and 6 bases from J, leaving 27 bases between. In germline, CDR1 is SGHRS, CDR2 YFSETQ. There are 18 residues in the CDR3. CDR3 sequence: CASNDLGRAAATSGELFF. In DNA form, the CDR3 reads TGCGCCAGCAACGACCTGGGCAGGGCCGCCGCGACTTCCGGGGAGCTGTTTTTT.

The chain links TRBV30 to TRBJ1-1, with D hard to call. CDR3 length equals 14 residues. Germline lookup yields CDR1 GTSNPN and CDR2 SVGIG (reference sequence). The V end lost 4 bases, the J end lost 1 base, and 13 bases lay between the germline ends. This CDR3 is CAWTIGGWNTEAFF. The CDR3 DNA is TGTGCCTGGACCATCGGAGGGTGGAACACTGAAGCTTTCTTT.